Each of the 20 T cell receptor beta chains below was sequenced from the same sample in a study of naive and memory T cell subsets. An equimolar mix of two oligonucleotides served as the beta constant-region primer for TRBC1 and TRBC2. The ligated cDNA underwent four PCR rounds using SP2 and nested alpha and beta constant-region primers. TCRdb fed the UMI-ligation and nested PCR reads into MiXCR, producing one record per CDR3 protein. Of more than 100,000 distinct CDR3 sequences in the sample, just over 35% were seen once. Material: central memory CD4+ T cells from blood. Receptor source: a human donor in good health.

V gene TRBV7-9 combines with J gene TRBJ2-1; D not certain. CDR3 length: 10 amino acids. Germline CDR1 SEHNR, CDR2 FQNEAQ (reference sequence). Trimming pared 2 bases from V and 15 bases from J, leaving 8 bases between. CDR3 in amino acids: CASSLPSLFF. The CDR3 DNA sequence: TGTGCCAGCAGCTTACCCTCACTGTTCTTC.

This clonotype appeared a few times. This rearrangement joins TRBV20-1 to TRBJ2-5; 12 positions match TRBD2. Germline-derived CDR1 and CDR2 are DFQATT and SNEGSKA (reference sequence). The J segment lost 6 bases and the V segment lost 5 bases, leaving 7 bases of the junction unmatched. The CDR3 length is 14 residues. CDR3 sequence reads: CSADLAGGPKTQYF. The CDR3 DNA follows: TGCAGTGCTGATCTAGCGGGAGGGCCAAAGACCCAGTACTTC.

The sample holds a few counts of this clonotype. The CDR3 spells CASSNDRGETQYF. The CDR3 DNA reads TGTGCCAGCAGTAACGACAGGGGGGAGACCCAGTACTTC. The chain carries TRBV7-2 and TRBJ2-5; 9 positions match TRBD1. CDR3 length: 13 residues. Germline assignment: CDR1 SGHTA and CDR2 FQGNSA. Trimming took 6 bases from V and 5 from J; bases not matched to a gene: 4.

V and J are TRBV28 and TRBJ2-1, with TRBD2 matching over 8 bases. Germline lookup yields CDR1 MDHEN and CDR2 SYDVKM. Trimming at V came to 2 bases and at J to 5 bases, leaving 5 bases not matched to a gene. There are 15 residues in the CDR3. This chain's CDR3 is CASSLAGGRNNEQFF. The CDR3 region has the DNA TGTGCCAGCAGTTTAGCGGGAGGCCGAAACAATGAGCAGTTCTTC.

This clonotype was seen at least ten times. The V call is TRBV12-3 or TRBV12-4, the J call TRBJ2-2; no clear D gene. Trimming pared 5 bases from V and 6 bases from J, leaving 13 bases between. The CDR3 contains 14 residues. The CDR3 region is CASSTLAPPGELFF. CDR3 nucleotide sequence: TGTGCCAGCAGTACCCTGGCCCCGCCCGGGGAGCTGTTTTTT.

This chain joins TRBV28 and TRBJ1-5; D unresolved. Trimming shortened V by 8 bases and J by 3 bases, and 5 bases separated the two germline ends. Germline-derived CDR1 and CDR2 are MDHEN and SYDVKM. This CDR3 is 11 amino acids long. CDR3 DNA: TGTGCCAGCGCCTCCAATCAGCCCCAGCATTTT. As protein: CASASNQPQHF.

This clonotype has just a few counts. The rearrangement uses TRBV6-5 and TRBJ2-7, with 7 bases identical to TRBD2. Germline lookup yields CDR1 MNHEY and CDR2 SVGAGI. The CDR3 spans 16 residues. Trimming removed 8 bases from V and 1 base from J; junction bases left unmatched: 14. This CDR3 is CASGPPPSGWSYEQYF. CDR3 DNA sequence: TGTGCCAGCGGACCCCCACCTAGCGGTTGGTCCTACGAGCAGTACTTC.

The table lists this clonotype with a few counts. The chain uses TRBV20-1 and TRBJ2-3; TRBD2 aligns across 8 bases. The V and J ends lost 6 bases and 0 bases, in that order; junction bases with no gene match: 8. Per germline, CDR1 DFQATT and CDR2 SNEGSKA (reference sequence). The CDR3 has 15 residues. DNA for the CDR3: TGCAGTGCCAACGGGAGGGGGACCAGCACAGATACGCAGTATTTT. Translation: CSANGRGTSTDTQYF.

This clonotype was seen only a few times. V usage is TRBV7-9 and J usage is TRBJ2-3; D is undetermined. The CDR3 is made up of 15 amino acids. Germline V gene sequence: CDR1 SEHNR, CDR2 FQNEAQ (reference sequence). V lost 5 bases and J lost 0, with 12 bases in between. The CDR3 spells CASSPHLTSTDTQYF. The CDR3 bases are TGTGCCAGCAGCCCCCACCTAACTAGCACAGATACGCAGTATTTT.

J is TRBJ2-4 and V is TRBV20-1, with D perhaps TRBD1 (5 bases). Germline CDR1 is DFQATT and CDR2 is SNEGSKA (reference sequence). Trimming removed 5 bases from V and 0 bases from J, with 14 bases in between. This CDR3 spans 15 amino acids. CDR3 sequence: CSAPTQGIAKNIQYF. The CDR3 DNA reads TGCAGTGCTCCCACGCAGGGTATAGCCAAAAACATTCAGTACTTC.

The gene calls are TRBV3-1 and TRBJ2-7; no firm D call. Germline V CDR1 and CDR2: LGHDT, YNNKEL (reference sequence). Trimming took 6 bases from V and 6 from J, leaving 15 bases between them. This CDR3 region has 13 residues. The DNA of the CDR3 is TGTGCCAGCAGACAACTTGATCGTGGCGAGCAGTACTTC. Translating gives CASRQLDRGEQYF.

The V call is TRBV3-1, the J call TRBJ2-1, with D perhaps matching TRBD1 (6 bases). The CDR3 is made up of 12 amino acids. Germline V CDR1 and CDR2: LGHDT, YNNKEL (reference sequence). With 6 bases removed from V and 10 bases from J, the gap between germline ends came to 13 bases. DNA for the CDR3: TGTGCCAGCAGTCCATTTACAGGGGAGCAGTTCTTC. Protein product: CASSPFTGEQFF.

The chain has TRBV27 and TRBJ2-7; no reliable D call. The length of the CDR3 is 13 residues. Trimming took off 8 bases at V and 0 bases at J, with 11 bases between the two ends. CDR1 is MNHEY and CDR2 is SMNVEV in the germline V gene (reference sequence). The CDR3 nucleotides read TGTGCCAGCCGGACCCGCTTCTCCTACGAGCAGTACTTC. This translates into CASRTRFSYEQYF.

The rearrangement links TRBV12-3 or TRBV12-4 to TRBJ2-1; 11 nucleotides agree with TRBD1. The J segment lost 12 bases and the V segment lost 2 bases, leaving 9 bases of the junction unmatched. CDR3 length: 15 amino acids. In nucleotides, the CDR3 is TGTGCCAGCAGTTTATCGGGGACAGGGGGACCAAGGCAGTTCTTC. Translated: CASSLSGTGGPRQFF.

This clonotype has just a few counts. This chain joins TRBV9 and TRBJ1-1; perhaps TRBD1 as D (6 bases). CDR3 size: 15 residues. The germline V and J ends were trimmed by 3 bases and 0 bases, with 12 bases remaining between them. CDR1 SGDLS and CDR2 YYNGEE come from the germline V gene. The CDR3 sequence is CASSGTANMNTEAFF. The CDR3 region has the DNA TGTGCCAGCAGCGGGACAGCCAATATGAACACTGAAGCTTTCTTT.

A few counts support this clonotype. The chain carries TRBV7-2 and TRBJ2-7; 7 bases align to TRBD1. The CDR3 runs 14 residues. CDR1 SGHTA and CDR2 FQGNSA come from the germline V gene. The trim removed 1 base at V and 4 bases at J, leaving 4 bases unmatched. Here the CDR3 DNA reads TGTGCCAGCAGCTTAGGACAGGGAAAGTACGAGCAGTACTTC. Translated: CASSLGQGKYEQYF.

The chain links TRBV29-1 to TRBJ2-7; 8 positions agree with TRBD1. With 5 bases clipped from V and 6 bases from J, the junction kept 6 bases outside the gene matches. CDR3 size: 12 residues. CDR1 and CDR2 (germline): SQVTM, ANQGSEA. The CDR3 region has the DNA TGCAGCGTTCGGACAGGGTACCGCGAGCAGTACTTC. Translation: CSVRTGYREQYF.

This clonotype was counted a few times. CDR3 sequence (DNA): TGCGCCAGCAGTTCAAGCAAAGACAATGAGCAGTTCTTC. Residues: CASSSSKDNEQFF. J is TRBJ2-1 and V is TRBV5-1, with D hard to call. The CDR3 contains 13 residues. V dropped 5 bases and J dropped 5 bases, with 11 bases sitting between them. From germline, CDR1 is SGHRS and CDR2 YFSETQ.

This clonotype turned up a few times. V usage is TRBV7-8 and J usage is TRBJ1-3; a possible D gene is TRBD1 (5 bases). The germline V and J ends were trimmed by 5 bases and 3 bases, with 17 bases remaining between them. The CDR3 is made up of 16 amino acids. Germline V lookup: CDR1 SGHVS, CDR2 FQNEAQ. The CDR3 spells CASSPRPTVLGNTIYF. DNA for the CDR3: TGTGCCAGCAGCCCTAGACCGACAGTTCTTGGAAACACCATATATTTT.

The chain employs TRBV14 and TRBJ1-2; weak D call: TRBD1 (5 bases). Trimming left V 4 bases short and J 0 bases short, with 18 bases between. Germline values: CDR1 SGHDN, CDR2 FVKESK. This CDR3 contains 17 residues. CDR3 in amino acids: CASSPPGQTATNYGYTF. The CDR3 DNA sequence: TGTGCCAGCAGCCCTCCCGGACAAACAGCAACTAACTATGGCTACACCTTC.